This T cell receptor beta chain was recorded in a study of blood T cell repertoires in COVID-19. At the level of the study: Donors in the United States, Italy and Spain gave samples during acute or convalescent COVID-19.

The protocol was immunoSEQ multiplex PCR, while the TCRdb copy is restricted to in-frame clones and leaves out a portion. This sample carries roughly 210,000 clones, about nine tenths of them seen once, and the ten largest clones take 1.5% to 2%. CDR1 MNHEY and CDR2 SVGEGT come from the germline V gene. The CDR3 runs 13 residues. Trimming removed 7 bases at V and 8 bases at J, with 16 bases between. The TCR was taken from a man in his sixties or seventies with acute or convalescent COVID-19. Input material: peripheral blood. The rearrangement uses TRBV6-2 or TRBV6-3 and TRBJ2-3, with D possibly TRBD1 on 5 matching bases. The CDR3 reads CASNPGGQGTQYF. The DNA of the CDR3 is TGTGCCAGCAACCCAGGTGGCCAGGGTACGCAGTATTTT.